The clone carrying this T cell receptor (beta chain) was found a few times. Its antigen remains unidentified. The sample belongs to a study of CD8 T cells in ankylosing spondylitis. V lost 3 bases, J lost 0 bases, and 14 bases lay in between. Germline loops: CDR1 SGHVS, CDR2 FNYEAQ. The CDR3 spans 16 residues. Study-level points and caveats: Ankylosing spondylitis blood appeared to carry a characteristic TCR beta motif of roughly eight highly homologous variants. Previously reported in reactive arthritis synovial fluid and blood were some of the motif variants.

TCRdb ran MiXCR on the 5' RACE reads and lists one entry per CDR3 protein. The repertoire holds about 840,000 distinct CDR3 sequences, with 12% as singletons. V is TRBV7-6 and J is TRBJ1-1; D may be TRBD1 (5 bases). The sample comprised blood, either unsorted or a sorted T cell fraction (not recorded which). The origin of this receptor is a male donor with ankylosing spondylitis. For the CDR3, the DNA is TGTGCCAGCAGCTTCCCGCGACAGACTATGAACACTGAAGCTTTCTTT. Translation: CASSFPRQTMNTEAFF.